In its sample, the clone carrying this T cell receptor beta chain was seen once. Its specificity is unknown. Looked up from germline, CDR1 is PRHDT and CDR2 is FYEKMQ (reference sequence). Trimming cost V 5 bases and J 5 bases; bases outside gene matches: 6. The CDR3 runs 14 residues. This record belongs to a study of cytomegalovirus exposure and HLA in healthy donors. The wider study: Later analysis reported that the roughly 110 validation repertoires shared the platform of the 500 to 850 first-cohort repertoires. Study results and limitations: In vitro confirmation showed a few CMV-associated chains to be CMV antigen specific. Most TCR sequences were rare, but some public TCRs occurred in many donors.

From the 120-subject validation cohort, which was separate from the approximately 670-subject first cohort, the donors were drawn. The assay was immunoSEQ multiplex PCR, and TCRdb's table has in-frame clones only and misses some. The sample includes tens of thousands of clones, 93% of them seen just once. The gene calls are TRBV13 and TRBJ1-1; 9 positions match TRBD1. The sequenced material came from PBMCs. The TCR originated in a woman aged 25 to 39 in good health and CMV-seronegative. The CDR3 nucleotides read TGTGCCAGCAGCAGTCGACAGGGGGGGACTGAAGCTTTCTTT. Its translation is CASSSRQGGTEAFF.